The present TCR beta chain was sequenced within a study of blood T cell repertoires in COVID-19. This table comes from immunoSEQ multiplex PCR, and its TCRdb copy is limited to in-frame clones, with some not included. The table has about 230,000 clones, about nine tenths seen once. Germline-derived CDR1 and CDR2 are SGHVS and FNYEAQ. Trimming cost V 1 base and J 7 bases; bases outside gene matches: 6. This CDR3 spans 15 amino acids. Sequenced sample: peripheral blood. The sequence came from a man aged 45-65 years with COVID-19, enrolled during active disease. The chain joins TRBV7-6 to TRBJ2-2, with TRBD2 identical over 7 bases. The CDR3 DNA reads TGTGCCAGCAGCTTAGGAGTGGCGGGAGACGGGGAGCTGTTTTTT. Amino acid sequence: CASSLGVAGDGELFF.